Below, 19 T cell receptor beta chains from the same sample are listed, as sequenced in a study of vaccination effects on CD4 cells after COVID-19. Antigens of these TCRs are unknown. Sequenced by immunoSEQ multiplex PCR; TCRdb stores in-frame clones only, minus some. The table lists 20,000 to 25,000 clones, just under 75% of them singletons. ViraFEST assay sequencing came after antigen-specific CD4+ T cells were expanded with viral peptide pools. Once cultured for under 11 days, the cells underwent separation to obtain CD4+ T cells. The person's infection with SARS-CoV-2, confirmed by PCR, took place between March and December 2020. This specimen consisted of CD4+ T cells from PBMCs cultured with a peptide pool, obtained before COVID-19 vaccination. These receptors originate from a human donor who had a prior SARS-CoV-2 infection.

The rearrangement links TRBV5-1 to TRBJ2-1; 10 bases line up with TRBD1. The germline V gene has CDR1 SGHRS and CDR2 YFSETQ. This CDR3 region has 16 residues. J lost 5 bases, V lost 0 bases, and 5 bases had no gene match. CDR3 residues: CASSLVIGTGDNEQFF. The CDR3 DNA sequence: TGCGCCAGCAGCTTGGTTATTGGGACAGGGGACAATGAGCAGTTCTTC.

The rearrangement joins TRBV6-4 to TRBJ2-7, with TRBD1 as a possible D gene (5 bases). The CDR3 runs to 18 residues. V was clipped by 0 bases and J by 0 bases, with 18 bases between them. The germline CDR1 and CDR2 sequences are MRHNA and SNTAGT. CDR3 in DNA: TGTGCCAGCAGTGACTCGAAATCTGCTGGGGCTTCCTCCTACGAGCAGTACTTC. Translation gives CASSDSKSAGASSYEQYF.

The genes are TRBV7-2 and TRBJ1-2; 7 bases agree with TRBD1. Germline-derived CDR1 and CDR2 are SGHTA and FQGNSA. J was trimmed by 1 base and V by 7 bases; bases with no gene match: 9. This CDR3 is built from 15 residues. The CDR3 sequence: CASTTGDAGNYGYTF. The CDR3, as DNA: TGTGCCAGCACTACAGGGGACGCGGGTAACTATGGCTACACCTTC.

The chain joins TRBV5-1 to TRBJ2-3; TRBD2 might be the D (7 bases). Trimming shortened V by 0 bases and J by 0 bases, and 17 bases separated the two germline ends. CDR3 length: 18 residues. CDR1 and CDR2 (germline): SGHRS, YFSETQ. The CDR3 is CASSLAGGASASTDTQYF. As DNA, the CDR3 is TGCGCCAGCAGCTTGGCGGGGGGCGCGTCCGCTAGCACAGATACGCAGTATTTT. The variable domain in full, with the rest retrieved from reference TRBV5-1 and TRBJ2-3, is KAGVTQTPRYLIKTRGQQVTLSCSPISGHRSVSWYQQTPGQGLQFLFEYFSETQRNKGNFPGRFSGRQFSNSRSEMNVSTLELGDSALYLCASSLAGGASASTDTQYFGPGTRLTVL.

The chain combines TRBV11-1 with TRBJ2-5, with a tentative D call TRBD2 (7 bases). V lost 4 bases and J lost 4, with 16 bases in between. The length of the CDR3 is 15 residues. Germline assignment: CDR1 SGHAT and CDR2 FQDESV (reference sequence). The CDR3 DNA is TGTGCCAGCAGCTCCCGCGGGGGCCCGGGAGAGACCCAGTACTTC. Translation gives CASSSRGGPGETQYF.

This rearrangement joins TRBV18 to TRBJ2-5, with D possibly being TRBD1 or TRBD2 (5 bases each). Germline V gene lookup returns CDR1 KGHSH and CDR2 LQKENI. V was trimmed by 0 bases and J by 9 bases, leaving 17 bases between them. The CDR3 is made up of 15 amino acids. CDR3 bases: TGTGCCAGCTCACCACCGGGACCCGGGGTTGGGTCCCAGTACTTC. It is translated as CASSPPGPGVGSQYF.

This clone showed up just a few times. V and J are TRBV12-5 and TRBJ2-7, with 9 bases fitting TRBD1. V was clipped by 5 bases and J by 5 bases; unmatched bases: 7. CDR1 is LGHNT, CDR2 FRNRAP, per germline. This CDR3 spans 14 amino acids. CDR3 nucleotides: TGTGCTAGTGGTGCTGGGGACAGGGACCACGAGCAGTACTTC. It specifies CASGAGDRDHEQYF.

This chain uses TRBV4-1 with TRBJ1-2, with 8 bases matching TRBD1. CDR1 MGHRA and CDR2 YSYEKL come from the germline V gene. With V trimmed by 3 bases and J by 2 bases, 14 bases remained unmatched. The CDR3 loop spans 18 amino acids. CDR3 sequence (DNA): TGCGCCAGCAGCCAGACCCTAAAAAAAGACAGGGGAAACTATGGCTACACCTTC. Its protein product is CASSQTLKKDRGNYGYTF.

The chain links TRBV5-1 to TRBJ2-5; D is perhaps TRBD1 (6 bases). Germline V gene sequence: CDR1 SGHRS, CDR2 YFSETQ. The CDR3 covers 15 residues. V gave up 0 bases and J gave up 2 bases, with 11 bases separating them. As DNA, the CDR3 is TGCGCCAGCAGCTTGGGAGACAGGACTCAAGAGACCCAGTACTTC. Its protein is CASSLGDRTQETQYF. The full variable domain, completed using reference TRBV5-1 and TRBJ2-5, is KAGVTQTPRYLIKTRGQQVTLSCSPISGHRSVSWYQQTPGQGLQFLFEYFSETQRNKGNFPGRFSGRQFSNSRSEMNVSTLELGDSALYLCASSLGDRTQETQYFGPGTRLLVL.

This CDR3 reads CAWSLSSYGYTF. CDR3 DNA sequence: TGTGCCTGGAGTCTAAGTAGCTATGGCTACACCTTC. The chain uses TRBV30 and TRBJ1-2, with unresolved D. The germline CDR1 and CDR2 sequences are GTSNPN and SVGIG (reference sequence). This CDR3 contains 12 residues. V dropped 2 bases and J dropped 4 bases, with 8 bases sitting between them.

The genes are TRBV2 and TRBJ2-5; 8 bases are a match to TRBD1. Germline assignment: CDR1 SNHLY and CDR2 FYNNEI. CDR3 size: 14 residues. The junction had 5 bases not matched to a gene; V was cut back by 6 bases and J by 2 bases. DNA for the CDR3: TGTGCCAGCAGGAGGACAGGGTATCAAGAGACCCAGTACTTC. Translated: CASRRTGYQETQYF.

The chain has TRBV6-1 and TRBJ2-7; D is possibly TRBD1 or TRBD2 (5 bases each). This CDR3 spans 16 amino acids. Trimming left V 2 bases short and J 6 bases short, with 20 bases between. The germline CDR1 and CDR2 sequences are MNHNS and SASEGT. The CDR3 protein is CASSEYGDPRQSEQYF. CDR3 DNA sequence: TGTGCCAGCAGTGAATATGGGGACCCCCGGCAGAGCGAGCAGTACTTC.

This rearrangement joins TRBV5-5 to TRBJ1-1; perhaps TRBD1 as D (6 bases). In germline, CDR1 is SGHKS, CDR2 YYEKEE (reference sequence). This CDR3 contains 13 residues. V lost 0 bases to trimming and J lost 10 bases, with 13 bases between them. CDR3 loop: CASSLAGQGSAFF. The CDR3 DNA reads as TGTGCCAGCAGCTTGGCCGGGCAGGGGTCAGCTTTCTTT. The full variable domain, rest sourced from reference TRBV5-5 and TRBJ1-1, is DAGVTQSPTHLIKTRGQQVTLRCSPISGHKSVSWYQQVLGQGPQFIFQYYEKEERGRGNFPDRFSARQFPNYSSELNVNALLLGDSALYLCASSLAGQGSAFFGQGTRLTVV.

On this clone: Sequence at one end of the junction differs from germline and may be a read error. V is TRBV6-6 and J is TRBJ1-1; 7 nucleotides line up with TRBD1. Germline CDR1 and CDR2: MNHNY and SVGAGI (reference sequence). The CDR3 length is 16 residues. The CDR3 here is CASSRGDSLMNSEAFF. CDR3 DNA sequence: TGTGCCAGCAGTCGAGGGGACAGCCTCATGAACTCTGAAGCTTTCTTT.

V and J are TRBV23-1 and TRBJ2-3; TRBD2 matches 14 bases. TRBV23-1 is assigned to the ORF class and has an uncertain function. After removal of 4 bases from V and 1 base from J, the junction contained 7 bases not matched to a gene. There are 18 residues in the CDR3. The CDR3 DNA follows: TGCGCCAGCAGTCCGGCCAGGGGACTAGCGGGGGGCACAGATACGCAGTATTTT. Encoded protein: CASSPARGLAGGTDTQYF.

The J gene is TRBJ2-1, the V gene TRBV6-5; TRBD2 aligns across 9 bases. V shed 4 bases, J shed 4 bases, and the junction held 5 bases outside the gene matches. The CDR3 extends over 15 amino acids. The germline gives CDR1 MNHEY, CDR2 SVGAGI. CDR3 amino acids: CASSSLAGRYNEQFF. DNA for the CDR3: TGTGCCAGCAGTTCCCTAGCGGGGAGGTACAATGAGCAGTTCTTC.

The J gene is TRBJ2-7, the V gene TRBV13, with D possibly being TRBD1 (6 bases). With 7 bases removed from V and 0 bases from J, the gap between germline ends came to 13 bases. Germline lookup yields CDR1 PRHDT and CDR2 FYEKMQ (reference sequence). The CDR3 has 14 residues. CDR3 nucleotide sequence: TGTGCCAGCAAGGACAGAGTGAGCTCCTACGAGCAGTACTTC. It encodes CASKDRVSSYEQYF.

The CDR3: CASSPSGTSSTDTQYF. The CDR3 DNA is TGTGCCAGCAGCCCCTCTGGTACCTCTAGCACAGATACGCAGTATTTT. This rearrangement joins TRBV7-2 to TRBJ2-3; no clear D. V was pared by 5 bases and J by 0 bases, with 15 bases between. The CDR3 sequence is 16 residues long. Germline assignment: CDR1 SGHTA and CDR2 FQGNSA.

The V call is TRBV4-2, the J call TRBJ2-7; D call uncertain. Per the germline V gene, CDR1 is LGHNA and CDR2 is YNFKEQ. V lost 0 bases and J lost 0, with 15 bases in between. There are 17 residues in the CDR3. This CDR3 is CASSQEFAGPSSYEQYF. In DNA, the CDR3 is TGTGCCAGCAGCCAAGAGTTTGCCGGACCGAGCTCCTACGAGCAGTACTTC.